This T cell receptor (beta chain) emerged from a study of beta chain features in type 1 diabetes. Study conclusions and caveats: VDJ junctions sequenced from type 1 diabetes patients showed fewer insertions and more deletions.

Purities over 95% were achieved in all sorted populations. Trimming took off 5 bases at V and 3 bases at J, with 8 bases between the two ends. Germline loops: CDR1 SGHTA, CDR2 FQGNSA. The CDR3 extends over 12 amino acids. Remarks on this clone: Antigen specificity is unknown.

The whole isolated RNA underwent reverse transcription, so sequencing captured expressed TCRB transcripts. The method was immunoSEQ multiplex PCR; TCRdb's version includes in-frame clones alone and lacks a portion of them. Of 150,000 to 190,000 clones listed, approximately 10% are singletons. The chain carries TRBV7-2 and TRBJ2-7; the D is unclear. This receptor was obtained from a man younger than 35 in good health. Input material: central memory CD4+ T cells from blood. CDR3: CASSANHYEQYF. The CDR3 bases are TGTGCCAGCAGCGCCAACCACTACGAGCAGTACTTC.